Listed here is a single T cell receptor (beta chain). The data belong to a study of control samples from healthy donors and cancer patients. Assay: immunoSEQ multiplex PCR; the TCRdb copy retains only in-frame clones and omits some. The data show about 120,000 clones, 80% to 95% seen once. Sample: blood. The TCR originated in a man younger than 30 in good health.

Written as DNA, the CDR3 is TGTGCCAGTAGTAAAGACGACAGGGGGCATTATGGCTACACCTTC. It yields the protein CASSKDDRGHYGYTF. V and J are TRBV19 and TRBJ1-2; 10 bases are shared with TRBD1. Trimming removed 4 bases from V and 5 bases from J; junction bases left unmatched: 7. Germline CDR1 LNHDA, CDR2 SQIVND (reference sequence). The CDR3 is 15 residues long.